The T cell receptor (beta chain) under discussion was sequenced for a study of blood T cell repertoires in COVID-19. Study overall: In each case, the material was cDNA or gDNA derived from T cells, B-cell-depleted T cells, or PBMCs.

This clone was observed a few times. Sequenced by immunoSEQ multiplex PCR; TCRdb stores in-frame clones only, minus some. The table shows about half a million clones, with approximately 85% occurring only once. The V gene's germline CDR1 is SGHTS and CDR2 YDEGEE. This CDR3 contains 15 residues. V shed 7 bases and J 0 bases; nucleotides not matched to a gene: 6. The source of this sequence is a human donor in a cohort sampled during active COVID-19. The V gene is TRBV5-8, the J gene TRBJ2-1; 8 bases fit TRBD1. Sequencing input: peripheral blood. The CDR3 region is CASGRTGSSYNEQFF. In DNA form, the CDR3 reads TGTGCCAGCGGAAGGACAGGGAGCTCCTACAATGAGCAGTTCTTC.